This T cell receptor (beta chain) was captured by sequencing in a study of graft-versus-host responses after intestinal transplantation. Across the whole study: As for transplant type, recipients had multivisceral, liver-intestinal, or isolated intestinal grafts. The study gave all recipients anti-thymocyte globulin induction, then tacrolimus and steroids for about 3 years. General study results and limits: GvH clones turned up in recipient marrow; some had shown up first in ileum or blood. Peak GvH clone levels in circulation were associated with early post-transplant HvG declines.

Assay: immunoSEQ multiplex PCR; the TCRdb copy retains only in-frame clones and omits some. Among 130,000 to 150,000 clones listed, 92% were seen once. The CDR3 has 14 residues. V was shortened by 1 base and J by 9 bases, with 16 bases between the two germline ends. The germline CDR1 and CDR2 sequences are SGHRS and YFSETQ. Comments on this clone: Its specificity is not known.

The sequenced sample was unstimulated CD4+ T cells sorted from spleen or lymph node cells, obtained before intestinal transplant. The TCR was taken from a human donor who received an intestinal transplant. The rearrangement uses TRBV5-1 and TRBJ2-5; D is tentatively TRBD1 or TRBD2 (6 bases each). CDR3 bases: TGCGCCAGCAGCTTGATTGGGGGGCAGACCCCCCAGTACTTC. The encoded protein is CASSLIGGQTPQYF.